This T cell receptor beta chain was sequenced during a study of blood T cell repertoires in COVID-19. Study information: The United States, Italy and Spain provided the acute and convalescent COVID-19 samples. The analysed material was cDNA or gDNA that came from T cells, B-cell-depleted T cells, or PBMCs.

Authors' methods: Reference gene primers were amplified, and this amplification served to estimate nucleated cell counts. Data came from immunoSEQ multiplex PCR; TCRdb stores just in-frame clones and leaves some out. V and J calls plus clone size are reproduced from that table; the DNA served to infer D and trimming. The table lists about 170,000 clones, about four fifths of them singletons, with roughly a tenth in the top ten. This CDR3 is built from 15 residues. V was trimmed by 6 bases and J by 3 bases, leaving 17 bases between them. Germline assignment: CDR1 MNHEY and CDR2 SMNVEV (reference sequence).

The sequenced material came from peripheral blood. The chain recombines TRBV27 with TRBJ1-1; D is undetermined. The receptor was derived from a man between 65 and 79 years old with active or convalescent COVID-19. The CDR3 region has the DNA TGTGCCAGCAGCCGGCGTGGACTAGCGGACACTGAAGCTTTCTTT. Amino acid sequence: CASSRRGLADTEAFF.